What follows are 10 T cell receptor beta chains derived from one specimen sequenced in a study of cytomegalovirus exposure and HLA in healthy donors. Primers: 60 Vbeta forward and 13 Jbeta reverse. Generated by immunoSEQ multiplex PCR, the TCRdb table keeps only in-frame clones and is missing some. The data show about 150,000 clones, over 70% seen once. Sequencing input: PBMCs. All receptors derive from a man between 45 and 60 years old in good health and CMV-seropositive.

This clone is a singleton in its sample. The chain combines TRBV9 with TRBJ2-5; D might be TRBD2 (6 bases). Germline V gene lookup returns CDR1 SGDLS and CDR2 YYNGEE. V lost 2 bases and J 2 bases, leaving 10 bases between the germline ends. The CDR3 length is 14 residues. The CDR3 DNA follows: TGTGCCAGCAGCGTGGGACTTTCGCAAGAGACCCAGTACTTC. Residues: CASSVGLSQETQYF.

The chain couples TRBV7-3 to TRBJ2-3; 11 bases map to TRBD1. Germline CDR1 reads SGHTA; CDR2 reads FQGTGA. After removal of 2 bases from V and 1 base from J, the junction contained 8 bases not matched to a gene. This CDR3 region has 18 residues. CDR3 residues: CASSLLGTGGTGTDTQYF. The DNA of the CDR3 is TGTGCCAGCAGCTTACTTGGGACAGGGGGGACAGGCACAGATACGCAGTATTTT.

The genes are TRBV6-6 and TRBJ1-1; no clear D gene. The CDR3 length is 14 residues. With 7 bases removed from V and 4 bases from J, the gap between germline ends came to 16 bases. Looked up from germline, CDR1 is MNHNY and CDR2 is SVGAGI (reference sequence). The CDR3 spells CASTNEGRSTEAFF. The CDR3 DNA reads TGTGCCAGCACTAACGAAGGGAGATCCACTGAAGCTTTCTTT.

This clone was recorded only once. V usage is TRBV5-5 and J usage is TRBJ2-1; 9 bases agree with TRBD2. Losses at the gene ends were 4 bases for V and 7 bases for J; bases not matched to a gene: 6. Germline-derived CDR1 and CDR2 are SGHKS and YYEKEE (reference sequence). The CDR3 contains 14 residues. The CDR3 DNA follows: TGTGCCAGCAGCATTCGACTAGCGGTAAATGAGCAGTTCTTC. This translates into CASSIRLAVNEQFF.

This clone was detected once. The CDR3 bases are TGCGCCAGCAGCCAAGAACCGCTGGCCACTGAAGCTTTCTTT. Translating it yields CASSQEPLATEAFF. The chain is built from TRBV4-3 and TRBJ1-1; D remains unclear. This CDR3 is built from 14 residues. The V end lost 0 bases, the J end lost 4 bases, and 9 bases lay between the germline ends. Germline V CDR1 and CDR2: LGHNA, YSLEER.

In regard to this clone: The junction departs from germline at one end; a sequencing error may be responsible. The rearrangement links TRBV7-7 to TRBJ2-2; 12 bases fit TRBD1. The CDR3 is 17 amino acids. The germline V gene encodes CDR1 SSHAT and CDR2 FNYEAQ (reference sequence). The CDR3 sequence is CASSFDRDRGRSGELFF. Written as DNA, the CDR3 is TGTGCTAGCAGCTTTGACCGGGACAGGGGGCGATCCGGGGAGCTGTTTTTT.

V usage is TRBV7-8 and J usage is TRBJ1-2, with a tentative D call TRBD1 (6 bases). V was shortened by 5 bases and J by 5 bases, with 15 bases between the two germline ends. In germline, CDR1 is SGHVS, CDR2 FQNEAQ. The length of the CDR3 is 14 residues. CDR3 loop: CASSNITGIYGYTF. For the CDR3, the DNA is TGTGCCAGCAGCAACATCACAGGGATTTATGGCTACACCTTC.

This clone was counted once. This rearrangement joins TRBV6-5 to TRBJ1-1; tentatively, D is TRBD1 (5 bases). Germline V gives CDR1 MNHEY, CDR2 SVGAGI. V lost 6 bases and J lost 1, with 9 bases in between. This CDR3 comprises 13 residues. Here the CDR3 DNA reads TGTGCCAGCAGACCCGGACAGAACACTGAAGCTTTCTTT. It translates to CASRPGQNTEAFF.

The table lists this clone with a few counts. The gene calls are TRBV6-5 and TRBJ1-2; 12 nucleotides match TRBD1. CDR3 length: 16 amino acids. J was trimmed by 4 bases and V by 0 bases; bases with no gene match: 3. The germline CDR1 and CDR2 sequences are MNHEY and SVGAGI. Written as DNA, the CDR3 is TGTGCCAGCAGTTACTCGGGGACAGGGGGCGGCTATGGCTACACCTTC. It translates to CASSYSGTGGGYGYTF.

The gene calls are TRBV28 and TRBJ2-7, with 7 bases lining up with TRBD1. With 3 bases clipped from V and 3 bases from J, the junction kept 8 bases outside the gene matches. Germline V gives CDR1 MDHEN, CDR2 SYDVKM. The CDR3 consists of 15 residues. CDR3 amino acids: CASSFSDRSRYEQYF. In DNA, the CDR3 is TGTGCCAGCAGTTTCTCGGACAGGTCCCGCTACGAGCAGTACTTC.